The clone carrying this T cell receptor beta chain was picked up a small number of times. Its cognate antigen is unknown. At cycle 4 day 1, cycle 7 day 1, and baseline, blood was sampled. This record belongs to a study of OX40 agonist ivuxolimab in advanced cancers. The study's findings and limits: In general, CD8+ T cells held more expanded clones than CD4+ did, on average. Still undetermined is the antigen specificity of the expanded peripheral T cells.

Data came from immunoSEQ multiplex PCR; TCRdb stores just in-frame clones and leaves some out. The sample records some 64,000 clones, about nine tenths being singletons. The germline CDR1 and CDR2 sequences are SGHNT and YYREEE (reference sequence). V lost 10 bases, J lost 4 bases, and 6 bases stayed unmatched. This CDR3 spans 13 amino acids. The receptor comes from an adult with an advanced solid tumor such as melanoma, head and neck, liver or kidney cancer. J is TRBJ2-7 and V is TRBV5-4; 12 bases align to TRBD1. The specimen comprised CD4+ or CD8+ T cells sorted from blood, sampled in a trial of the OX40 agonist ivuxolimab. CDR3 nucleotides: TGTGCCGGGAGGGACAGGGGGCGATACGAGCAGTACTTC. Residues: CAGRDRGRYEQYF.